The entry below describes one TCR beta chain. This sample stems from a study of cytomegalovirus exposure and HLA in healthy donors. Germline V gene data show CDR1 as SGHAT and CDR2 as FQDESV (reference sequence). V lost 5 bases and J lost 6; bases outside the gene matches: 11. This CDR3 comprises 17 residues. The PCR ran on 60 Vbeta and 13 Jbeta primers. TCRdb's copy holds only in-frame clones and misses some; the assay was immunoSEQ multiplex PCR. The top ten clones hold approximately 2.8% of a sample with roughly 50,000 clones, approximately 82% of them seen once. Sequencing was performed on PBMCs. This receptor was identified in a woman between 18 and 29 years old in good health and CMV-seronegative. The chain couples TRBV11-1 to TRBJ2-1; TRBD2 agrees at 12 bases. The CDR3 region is CASSARRRTSGANEQFF. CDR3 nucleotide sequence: TGTGCCAGCAGCGCCCGGCGGAGGACTAGCGGGGCCAATGAGCAGTTCTTC.